The 17 T cell receptor beta chains presented below share a single source sample, sequenced in a study of T cells after yellow fever vaccination (dated by TCRdb to the late 2010s). The treatment or condition label corresponds to: live attenuated yellow fever vaccine strain. The library was produced with 5' RACE. TCRdb records Illumina HiSeq 2500 as the sequencer. The raw public reads went through TCRdb reprocessing: fastp at Q25, MiXCR clone calling, in-frame beta chains kept. CDR3 protein duplicates are merged, each entry listing the most common genes and DNA. This sample is represented by 90,000 to 150,000 distinct CDR3 sequences; 5.5% to 8% of them were singletons. The ten largest clones take up roughly 2.5% of the sample. The input for sequencing was CD4+ T cells sorted from PBMCs, taken roughly 45 days after the first yellow fever vaccination. The receptors here all came from a man between 18 and 35 years old who received the YFV17D yellow fever vaccine.

This clonotype was counted many times. The genes are TRBV4-3 and TRBJ2-3, with D tentatively TRBD1 or TRBD2 (5 bases each). Germline CDR1 LGHNA, CDR2 YSLEER. V was trimmed by 1 base and J by 6 bases, leaving 14 bases between them. The CDR3 spans 15 residues. The CDR3 bases are TGCGCCAGCAGCCAAGTCGGGGCGACCGGGGATACGCAGTATTTT. Translating it yields CASSQVGATGDTQYF.

This clonotype was counted at least ten times. The chain employs TRBV29-1 and TRBJ2-1, with 9 bases lining up with TRBD2. The V gene end was trimmed by 7 bases and the J gene end by 4 bases; junction bases not matched to a gene: 2. CDR1 SQVTM and CDR2 ANQGSEA come from the germline V gene. CDR3 length equals 12 residues. Written as DNA, the CDR3 is TGCAGCGCCCTAGCGGGGTACAATGAGCAGTTCTTC. Residues: CSALAGYNEQFF.

In this sample, this clonotype turned up a few times. The rearrangement joins TRBV5-1 to TRBJ2-3, with 8 bases fitting TRBD2. The CDR3 totals 17 residues. Germline V gene sequence: CDR1 SGHRS, CDR2 YFSETQ. V trimming: 0 bases; J trimming: 2 bases; junction bases outside the gene matches: 8. The CDR3 here is CASSLVPSGGLTDTQYF. In nucleotides, the CDR3 is TGCGCCAGCAGCTTGGTCCCGAGCGGGGGCCTCACAGATACGCAGTATTTT.

Remarks on this clonotype: A read error may explain this, as a much larger clone is one base away. This rearrangement joins TRBV7-8 to TRBJ2-1; D not resolved. This CDR3 has 13 amino acids. Trimming took 6 bases from V and 8 from J, leaving 14 bases between them. The V gene's germline CDR1 is SGHVS and CDR2 FQNEAQ. CDR3 protein: CASRTAGIDEQFF. The CDR3 DNA sequence: TGTGCCAGCAGAACAGCCGGTATCGATGAGCAGTTCTTC.

This clonotype was seen ten or more times. This chain joins TRBV6-5 and TRBJ1-2; D not certain. The germline V gene has CDR1 MNHEY and CDR2 SVGAGI. The CDR3 loop spans 14 amino acids. The V end was cut by 2 bases, the J end by 3 bases, with 10 bases between. The DNA for the CDR3 is TGTGCCAGCAGTTACGCAGATGGGGACTATGGCTACACCTTC. It specifies CASSYADGDYGYTF.

This clonotype was detected many times. The J gene is TRBJ2-7, the V gene TRBV6-5, with unresolved D. Germline V gene data show CDR1 as MNHEY and CDR2 as SVGAGI. The CDR3 totals 13 residues. Deletions cut 4 bases from V and 7 bases from J, with 14 bases between. CDR3 region: CASSSRAPSEQYF. The CDR3 nucleotides read TGTGCCAGCAGTTCTAGGGCCCCTAGTGAGCAGTACTTC.

This clonotype has a count of ten or more. This chain uses TRBV7-2 with TRBJ2-1, with 13 positions matching TRBD2. V gave up 4 bases and J gave up 9 bases; unmatched junction bases: 6. The CDR3 covers 15 residues. Germline V gene data show CDR1 as SGHTA and CDR2 as FQGNSA. CDR3 bases: TGTGCCAGCAGCTCCACTCGACTAGCGGGGGGTGAGCAGTTCTTC. Translated: CASSSTRLAGGEQFF.

This clonotype appeared many times. The chain joins TRBV10-3 to TRBJ1-1; 10 positions match TRBD1. The V and J ends lost 4 bases and 4 bases, in that order; junction bases with no gene match: 9. The germline gives CDR1 ENHRY, CDR2 SYGVKD. CDR3 length equals 16 residues. CDR3 in amino acids: CAISGRTGGSGTEAFF. The CDR3 DNA is TGTGCCATCAGTGGAAGGACAGGGGGATCGGGCACTGAAGCTTTCTTT.

The chain employs TRBV11-3 and TRBJ1-1; the D gene is possibly TRBD1 (5 bases). The V end was cut by 2 bases, the J end by 4 bases, with 11 bases between. Germline CDR1 and CDR2: SGHNT and YENEEA. The CDR3 loop spans 14 amino acids. The CDR3 DNA sequence: TGTGCCAGCAGCTTACTAGGGACGGGCACTGAAGCTTTCTTT. Its protein product is CASSLLGTGTEAFF.

This clonotype came up a few times. The chain combines TRBV4-2 with TRBJ2-7, with D possibly being TRBD2 (6 bases). V was clipped by 4 bases and J by 2 bases, with 15 bases between them. This CDR3 is 15 amino acids long. Germline loops: CDR1 LGHNA, CDR2 YNFKEQ. The CDR3: CASSLTSLGTYEQYF. The CDR3 nucleotides are TGTGCCAGCAGCCTCACTAGCCTCGGGACCTACGAGCAGTACTTC.

This clonotype was detected only a few times. The DNA for the CDR3 is TGTGCCAGCAGCTTCGGACAGAACCTACAAGAGACCCAGTACTTC. It specifies CASSFGQNLQETQYF. V is TRBV7-8 and J is TRBJ2-5; tentative D call: TRBD1 (6 bases). CDR3 length: 15 residues. Trimming took 3 bases from V and 2 from J, leaving 13 bases between them. The germline V gene has CDR1 SGHVS and CDR2 FQNEAQ.

This clonotype has ten or more counts. V is TRBV12-3 or TRBV12-4 and J is TRBJ2-3; TRBD2 is a possible D gene (5 bases). The V and J ends lost 6 bases and 0 bases respectively, with 10 bases between them. The length of the CDR3 is 14 residues. The CDR3 DNA sequence: TGTGCCAGCAGCCGGACTCCGAGCACAGATACGCAGTATTTT. Translating gives CASSRTPSTDTQYF.

This clonotype was picked up many times. V is TRBV24-1 and J is TRBJ2-7; D not certain. Germline V CDR1 and CDR2: KGHDR, SFDVKD. The CDR3 extends over 11 amino acids. V gave up 7 bases and J gave up 4 bases, with 7 bases separating them. The CDR3 DNA sequence: TGTGCCACCAGGTTGGGTTACGAGCAGTACGTC. Protein sequence: CATRLGYEQYV.

In this sample, this clonotype turned up many times. The CDR3 sequence is CASSPGLASDTQYF. CDR3 coding DNA: TGTGCCAGCAGCCCTGGACTAGCATCAGATACGCAGTATTTT. The chain couples TRBV7-2 to TRBJ2-3; 8 nucleotides match TRBD2. This CDR3 comprises 14 residues. CDR1 SGHTA and CDR2 FQGNSA come from the germline V gene. Germline trimming cut 5 bases from V and 4 bases from J; bases unmatched to any gene: 5.

Ten or more counts support this clonotype. V and J are TRBV7-2 and TRBJ2-5; D gene ambiguous. CDR3 size: 13 residues. In germline, CDR1 is SGHTA, CDR2 FQGNSA. Trimming cost V 5 bases and J 2 bases, with 9 bases left between them. The CDR3 coding sequence is TGTGCCAGCAGCCGGACGATTCAAGAGACCCAGTACTTC. This codes for CASSRTIQETQYF.

This clonotype occurred a few times. The V gene is TRBV7-3, the J gene TRBJ2-3; D is unclear. V was shortened by 1 base and J by 6 bases, with 8 bases between the two germline ends. The CDR3 totals 13 residues. Germline V CDR1 and CDR2: SGHTA, FQGTGA. The CDR3 loop reads CASSLSPTDTQYF. In DNA form, the CDR3 reads TGTGCCAGCAGCTTAAGCCCAACGGATACGCAGTATTTT. The whole variable domain, remainder taken from reference TRBV7-3 and TRBJ2-3, is GAGVSQTPSNKVTEKGKYVELRCDPISGHTALYWYRQSLGQGPEFLIYFQGTGAADDSGLPNDRFFAVRPEGSVSTLKIQRTERGDSAVYLCASSLSPTDTQYFGPGTRLTVL.

This clonotype occurred many times. The rearrangement joins TRBV7-2 to TRBJ2-5; TRBD2 matches at 9 bases. The length of the CDR3 is 16 residues. Germline CDR1 and CDR2: SGHTA and FQGNSA. The V gene end was trimmed by 1 base and the J gene end by 4 bases; junction bases not matched to a gene: 7. Written as DNA, the CDR3 is TGTGCCAGCAGCTTAGAGTCGGCTAGCGGGGTAGAGACCCAGTACTTC. This translates into CASSLESASGVETQYF.